Sequencing of this TCR beta chain was carried out in a study of blood T cells in healthy people across ages. This clonotype was recorded a few times. The CDR3 loop spans 14 amino acids. V was pared by 5 bases and J by 6 bases, with 4 bases of the junction left unmatched. Germline V CDR1 and CDR2: SGHDN, FVKESK. Researchers isolated at least 7 million PBMCs per sample. Primed by a sample-barcoded 5' primer and a J-beta primer mix, a second PCR proceeded for roughly 7 to 11 cycles. TCRdb reprocessed the 5' RACE reads with MiXCR, giving one entry per CDR3 protein. Of more than 650,000 distinct CDR3 sequences in the sample, 20% to 30% were seen once. These same data were also listed under a study on T cells of mothers and their children.

Source material: blood. The chain couples TRBV14 to TRBJ2-5, with 12 bases aligning to TRBD2. The origin of this receptor is a boy between 10 and 17 years old in good health. CDR3 in amino acids: CASSKTSGSQTQYF. The CDR3 DNA sequence: TGTGCCAGCAGCAAGACTAGCGGGAGTCAGACCCAGTACTTC.